The 18 T cell receptor beta chains below were found in one sample sequenced in a study of blood T cell repertoires in COVID-19. The table came from immunoSEQ multiplex PCR; TCRdb's copy has only in-frame clones and leaves some out. The repertoire holds 90,000 to 150,000 clones, roughly 89% seen once, with about a fifth in the top ten. The sample taken for sequencing was peripheral blood. Receptors originate from a human donor with acute or convalescent COVID-19. The donor label of this sample is uncertain.

CDR3 sequence reads: CATIGTRGGYGYTF. Here the CDR3 DNA reads TGTGCCACCATCGGGACCCGAGGGGGATATGGCTACACCTTC. The gene calls are TRBV24-1 and TRBJ1-2; possibly TRBD1 for D (6 bases). CDR1 is KGHDR, CDR2 SFDVKD, per germline. The V and J ends lost 8 bases and 5 bases respectively, with 17 bases between them. The CDR3 extends over 14 amino acids.

The chain joins TRBV7-2 to TRBJ1-2, with 7 bases matching TRBD1. The CDR3 has 13 residues. The germline V gene has CDR1 SGHTA and CDR2 FQGNSA. V lost 5 bases, J lost 3 bases, and 3 bases stayed unmatched. This chain's CDR3 is CASSTGEDYGYTF. The CDR3 bases are TGTGCCAGCAGCACAGGGGAGGACTATGGCTACACCTTC.

The chain joins TRBV4-2 to TRBJ1-3; D gene unclear. CDR1 is LGHNA, CDR2 YNFKEQ, per germline. CDR3 length equals 16 residues. Trimming shortened V by 0 bases and J by 0 bases, and 9 bases separated the two germline ends. The CDR3 DNA is TGTGCCAGCAGCCAAGAACGAACAGCCTCTGGAAACACCATATATTTT. This translates into CASSQERTASGNTIYF.

This clone was observed a single time. V is TRBV18 and J is TRBJ2-1, with 7 bases identical to TRBD1. The CDR3 has 14 residues. Per germline, CDR1 KGHSH and CDR2 LQKENI. After removal of 2 bases from V and 6 bases from J, the junction contained 4 bases not matched to a gene. The CDR3 loop reads CASSPRQGGNEQFF. CDR3 DNA: TGTGCCAGCTCACCAAGACAGGGCGGCAATGAGCAGTTCTTC.

This chain uses TRBV6-5 with TRBJ1-2, with D perhaps matching TRBD1 (5 bases). The germline CDR1 and CDR2 sequences are MNHEY and SVGAGI. V was clipped by 7 bases and J by 0 bases, with 15 bases between them. The CDR3 extends over 15 amino acids. In DNA form, the CDR3 reads TGTGCCAGCATGGGGAGGGGCGCTTCTAACTATGGCTACACCTTC. Protein sequence: CASMGRGASNYGYTF.

A word on this clone: No DNA is shown, since the ends of the CDR3 on it are uncertain; the CDR3 is the one TCRdb lists. The chain has TRBV28 and TRBJ2-5; the table's D call, TRBD1, was not checked against the DNA. CDR1 is MDHEN, CDR2 SYDVKM, per germline. The CDR3 length equals 18 residues, ends included. CDR3 in amino acids: CASSNFGAGTGLKETQYF.

This chain connects TRBV13 to TRBJ2-7, with 8 positions matching TRBD2. CDR1 and CDR2 (germline): PRHDT, FYEKMQ (reference sequence). The V gene end was trimmed by 4 bases and the J gene end by 0 bases; junction bases not matched to a gene: 11. CDR3 length: 17 residues. The CDR3 DNA follows: TGTGCCAGCAGCTGGAAAAGGGAGCGGGGGAGCTCCTACGAGCAGTACTTC. This sequence encodes CASSWKRERGSSYEQYF.

On this clone itself: Other nucleotide sequences in the sample specify the same CDR3. V usage is TRBV7-9 and J usage is TRBJ1-1; 12 bases are shared with TRBD1. The CDR3 consists of 18 residues. Germline-derived CDR1 and CDR2 are SEHNR and FQNEAQ (reference sequence). V dropped 5 bases and J dropped 5; count of bases not matched to a gene: 15. CDR3 sequence (DNA): TGTGCCAGCAGCCCCCTCTGGGGACAGGGGGCTATTAATACTGAAGCTTTCTTT. This gives the protein CASSPLWGQGAINTEAFF.

The rearrangement uses TRBV19 and TRBJ2-2, with TRBD2 identical over 10 bases. With 9 bases clipped from V and 1 base from J, the junction kept 2 bases outside the gene matches. This CDR3 is 14 amino acids long. The germline CDR1 and CDR2 sequences are LNHDA and SQIVND (reference sequence). The CDR3: CASRTSGNTGELFF. CDR3 nucleotides: TGTGCCAGCCGGACTAGCGGGAACACCGGGGAGCTGTTTTTT. The full variable domain, completed using reference TRBV19 and TRBJ2-2, is DGGITQSPKYLFRKEGQNVTLSCEQNLNHDAMYWYRQDPGQGLRLIYYSQIVNDFQKGDIAEGYSVSREKKESFPLTVTSAQKNPTAFYLCASRTSGNTGELFFGEGSRLTVL.

The gene calls are TRBV19 and TRBJ1-1; 12 nucleotides match TRBD1. Losses at the gene ends were 3 bases for V and 3 bases for J; bases not matched to a gene: 5. The germline V gene encodes CDR1 LNHDA and CDR2 SQIVND (reference sequence). The CDR3 runs 16 residues. The CDR3 sequence: CASSIGGTGGYTEAFF. In nucleotides, the CDR3 is TGTGCCAGTAGTATTGGGGGGACAGGGGGCTACACTGAAGCTTTCTTT.

V gene TRBV11-3 combines with J gene TRBJ1-1; 8 positions agree with TRBD1. This CDR3 region has 19 residues. V shed 0 bases and J 1 base; nucleotides not matched to a gene: 13. Germline-derived CDR1 and CDR2 are SGHNT and YENEEA. CDR3 bases: TGTGCCAGCAGCTTAGATCGGTCCAGGGGGCACCGACGGAACACTGAAGCTTTCTTT. This encodes CASSLDRSRGHRRNTEAFF.

The chain couples TRBV9 to TRBJ2-7; 13 bases map to TRBD2. This CDR3 has 17 residues. Germline V gene data show CDR1 as SGDLS and CDR2 as YYNGEE. The ends lost 4 bases at V and 1 base at J; junction bases unmatched: 8. DNA of the CDR3: TGTGCCAGCAGCCCGCGCCAGGGACTAGCGGGATCCTACGAGCAGTACTTC. This gives the protein CASSPRQGLAGSYEQYF.

The chain combines TRBV3-1 (or the pseudogene TRBV3-2) with TRBJ2-1; 10 nucleotides match TRBD2. The CDR3 runs to 15 residues. The V segment lost 1 base and the J segment 14 bases; nucleotides outside the gene matches: 11. CDR1 and CDR2 from the germline V gene are LGHDT and YNNKEL (reference sequence). The CDR3 is CASSQGGSGREIEFF. In DNA, the CDR3 is TGTGCCAGCAGCCAAGGGGGGAGCGGGAGGGAAATTGAGTTCTTC.

V and J are TRBV7-3 and TRBJ1-1, with D possibly being TRBD1 (6 bases). V lost 3 bases and J 7 bases, leaving 12 bases between the germline ends. This CDR3 region has 13 residues. The germline gives CDR1 SGHTA, CDR2 FQGTGA. The CDR3: CASSFGQSNEAFF. CDR3 coding DNA: TGTGCCAGCAGCTTCGGACAGTCAAATGAAGCTTTCTTT.

The chain carries TRBV5-1 and TRBJ1-1; 7 nucleotides line up with TRBD1. The CDR3 has 15 residues. J lost 1 base, V lost 5 bases, and 8 bases had no gene match. Germline CDR1 reads SGHRS; CDR2 reads YFSETQ. For the CDR3, the DNA is TGCGCCAGCAGACGTTCCGGGACAGCGAACACTGAAGCTTTCTTT. It yields the protein CASRRSGTANTEAFF.

The V and J genes are TRBV7-9 and TRBJ2-1, with a possible D match to TRBD2 (5 bases). CDR3 length equals 12 residues. Germline V gene sequence: CDR1 SEHNR, CDR2 FQNEAQ (reference sequence). V was trimmed by 5 bases and J by 9 bases, leaving 11 bases between them. This chain's CDR3 is CASSAEGTEQFF. In DNA form, the CDR3 reads TGTGCCAGCAGCGCCGAGGGCACTGAGCAGTTCTTC.

The rearrangement links TRBV5-4 to TRBJ2-2; TRBD2 is a possible D gene (6 bases). CDR3 length: 16 amino acids. Germline loops: CDR1 SGHNT, CDR2 YYREEE (reference sequence). V was pared by 1 base and J by 3 bases, with 13 bases between. The CDR3 sequence: CASSLLGGGDTGELFF. The CDR3 DNA is TGTGCCAGCAGCTTGCTGGGTGGAGGGGACACCGGGGAGCTGTTTTTT.

CDR3 in DNA: TGTGCCAGCAGTTTAGGCCAGAAGTATGGCTACACCTTC. It translates to CASSLGQKYGYTF. The chain combines TRBV28 with TRBJ1-2; D is undetermined. Germline CDR1 and CDR2: MDHEN and SYDVKM. V lost 2 bases to trimming and J lost 5 bases, with 9 bases between them. This CDR3 region has 13 residues.